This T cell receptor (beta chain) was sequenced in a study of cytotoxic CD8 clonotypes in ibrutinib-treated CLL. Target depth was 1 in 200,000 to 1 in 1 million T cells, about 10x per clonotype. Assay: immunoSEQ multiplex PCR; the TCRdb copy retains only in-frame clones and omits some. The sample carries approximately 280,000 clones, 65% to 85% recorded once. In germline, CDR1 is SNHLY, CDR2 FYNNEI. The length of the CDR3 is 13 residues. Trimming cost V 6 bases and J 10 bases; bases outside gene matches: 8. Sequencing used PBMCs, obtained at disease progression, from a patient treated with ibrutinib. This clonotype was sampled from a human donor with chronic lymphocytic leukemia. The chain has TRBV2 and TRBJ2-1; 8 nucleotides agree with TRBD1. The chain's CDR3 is CASRNDRGPEQFF. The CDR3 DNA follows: TGTGCCAGCAGAAACGACAGGGGCCCCGAGCAGTTCTTC.